The source of this TCR beta chain is a study of regulatory T cells in long-lasting Graves disease. Whole-study findings and limits: For persistent Graves' patients, TCR diversity was lower than for newly diagnosed ones.

This clonotype has a count of ten or more. Its antigen is as yet unknown. iRepertoire HTBI primers and Arm-PCR of CDR3 regions built TCR beta libraries. Original methodology: Spanning all samples, the identified segments comprised about 62 TRBV and more than 11 TRBJ. One entry per CDR3 protein, called by TCRdb with MiXCR from the multiplex PCR reads. The V and J calls shown here were made by TCRdb, not taken from the authors' results. The table includes fewer than 600,000 distinct CDR3 sequences, about 20% detected once. CDR3 length: 16 residues. With 5 bases clipped from V and 6 bases from J, the junction kept 13 bases outside the gene matches. Germline V gene data show CDR1 as SGHTA and CDR2 as FQGNSA. Regarding time point: persistent/refractory GD, antithyroid drugs over 5 years with positive TRAb. Generation of the TCR library employed RNA extracted from PBMCs. Patients with Graves' disease were diagnosed by American Thyroid Association guidelines.

Specimen: peripheral blood mononuclear cells (PBMCs), collected when the disease was refractory, from a patient treated with antithyroid drugs. The origin of this receptor is a female donor with Graves disease. The chain recombines TRBV7-2 with TRBJ2-5, with 9 bases identical to TRBD2. The CDR3 reads CASSRGIAGEGQTQYF. The CDR3 DNA reads TGTGCCAGCAGCCGGGGTATAGCGGGAGAAGGGCAGACCCAGTACTTC.